This TCR beta chain was identified in a study of blood T cell repertoires in COVID-19. Study at large: Samples came from the United States, Italy and Spain, spanning acute and convalescent COVID-19. Nucleic acid was either cDNA or gDNA, and it came from T cells, B-cell-depleted T cells, or PBMCs.

Original processing methods: Reference gene primer amplification in the assay estimated nucleated cell counts. The data were produced by immunoSEQ multiplex PCR, yet TCRdb's version contains in-frame clones alone and is incomplete. V, J and clone size are those of that table, while D and trimming were read from the DNA. The table shows under 170,000 clones, with roughly nine tenths occurring only once. This clonotype was obtained from a woman aged 55-70 years with active or convalescent COVID-19. Sequencing was carried out using peripheral blood.

The CDR3 nucleotides are TGCGCCAGCAGCCAAGCGGGAAGGGGGGGCCGGAATGAGCAGTTCTTC. This encodes CASSQAGRGGRNEQFF. This chain uses TRBV4-1 with TRBJ2-1; the D gene is possibly TRBD2 (7 bases). Germline CDR1 is MGHRA and CDR2 is YSYEKL. The CDR3 contains 16 residues. Trimming took off 1 base at V and 7 bases at J, with 17 bases between the two ends.